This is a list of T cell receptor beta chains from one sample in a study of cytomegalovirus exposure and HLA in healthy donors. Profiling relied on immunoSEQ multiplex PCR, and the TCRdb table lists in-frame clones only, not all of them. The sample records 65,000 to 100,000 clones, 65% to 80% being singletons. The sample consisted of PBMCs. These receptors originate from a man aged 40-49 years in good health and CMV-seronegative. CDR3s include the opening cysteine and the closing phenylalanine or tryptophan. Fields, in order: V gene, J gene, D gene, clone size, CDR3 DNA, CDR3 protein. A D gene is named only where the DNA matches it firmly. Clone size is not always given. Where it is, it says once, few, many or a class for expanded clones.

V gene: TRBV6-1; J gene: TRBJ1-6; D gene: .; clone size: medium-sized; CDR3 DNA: TGTGCCAGCAACACGGAGGGTTCACCCCTCCACTTT; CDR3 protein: CASNTEGSPLHF
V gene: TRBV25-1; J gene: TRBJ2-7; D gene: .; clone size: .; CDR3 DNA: TGTGCCAGCAGTGCACTAGTGGAGCAGTACTTC; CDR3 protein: CASSALVEQYF
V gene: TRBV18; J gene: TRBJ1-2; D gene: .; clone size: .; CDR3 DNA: TGTGCCAGCTCACCACGTTCCGGGTCTAGTGGCAGCTACACCTTC; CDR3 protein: CASSPRSGSSGSYTF
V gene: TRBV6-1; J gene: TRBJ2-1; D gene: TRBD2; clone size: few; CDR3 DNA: TGTGCCAGCAGTGACCCTAGCGGGGGGGCCGACTACAATGAGCAGTTCTTC; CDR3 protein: CASSDPSGGADYNEQFF
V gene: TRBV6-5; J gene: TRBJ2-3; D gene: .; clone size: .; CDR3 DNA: TGTGCCAGCAGCCTTCCTGGCACAGATACGCAGTATTTT; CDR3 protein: CASSLPGTDTQYF
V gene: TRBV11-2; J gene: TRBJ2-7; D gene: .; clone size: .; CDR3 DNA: TGTGCCAGTAGCGAGGCCCCCGTGGAGCAGTACTTC; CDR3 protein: CASSEAPVEQYF
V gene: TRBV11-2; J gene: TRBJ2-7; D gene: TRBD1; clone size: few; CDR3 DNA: TGTGCCAGCAGCCCGTCGGGACAGGCTCCCGAGCAGTACTTC; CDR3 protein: CASSPSGQAPEQYF
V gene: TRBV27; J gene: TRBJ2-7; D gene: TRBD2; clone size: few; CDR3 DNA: TGTGCCAGCAGTCCTCGGACTAGCGAACAGTACGAGCAGTACTTC; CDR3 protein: CASSPRTSEQYEQYF
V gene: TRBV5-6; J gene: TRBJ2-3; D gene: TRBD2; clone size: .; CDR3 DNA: TGTGCCAGCAGCTTGGCGCTAGCGGGGGGGCAAGATACGCAGTATTTT; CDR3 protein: CASSLALAGGQDTQYF
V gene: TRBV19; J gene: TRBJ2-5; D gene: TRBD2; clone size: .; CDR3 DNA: TGTGCCAGTAGTATCCTTCTAGCGGGGGCCGCGACCCAGTACTTC; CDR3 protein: CASSILLAGAATQYF
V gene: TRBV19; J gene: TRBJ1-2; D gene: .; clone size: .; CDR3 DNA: TGCGCCAGTACCTCGGACAGCTCAAAACATTATGGCTACACCTTC; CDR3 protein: CASTSDSSKHYGYTF
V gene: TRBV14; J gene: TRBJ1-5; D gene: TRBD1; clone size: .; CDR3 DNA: TGTGCCAGCAGCCAAGCGAGAAGGGGGCAGCGCAATCAGCCCCAGCATTTT; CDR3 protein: CASSQARRGQRNQPQHF
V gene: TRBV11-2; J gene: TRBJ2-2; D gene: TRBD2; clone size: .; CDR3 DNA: TGTGCCAGCAGCTTAGCGGCTCTAGCGGGGAGTTCCGGGGAGCTGTTTTTT; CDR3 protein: CASSLAALAGSSGELFF
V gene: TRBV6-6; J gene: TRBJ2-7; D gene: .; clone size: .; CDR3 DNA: TGTGCCAGCAGTGTGCTGGGCACGCCCTACGAGCAGTACTTC; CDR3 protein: CASSVLGTPYEQYF
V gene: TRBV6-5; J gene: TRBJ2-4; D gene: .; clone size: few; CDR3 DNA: TGTGCCAGCAGTTACTCGAGCAGGGGCATTCAGTACTTC; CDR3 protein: CASSYSSRGIQYF
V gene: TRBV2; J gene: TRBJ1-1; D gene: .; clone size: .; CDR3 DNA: TGTGCCAGCAGTGAAGATAGAGGGATGAACACTGAAGCTTTCTTT; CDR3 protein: CASSEDRGMNTEAFF
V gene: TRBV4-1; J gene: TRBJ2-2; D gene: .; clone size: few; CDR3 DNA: TGCGCCAGCAGCCAGAGGCCCTCGGGGGTTACGAACACCGGGGAGCTGTTTTTT; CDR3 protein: CASSQRPSGVTNTGELFF
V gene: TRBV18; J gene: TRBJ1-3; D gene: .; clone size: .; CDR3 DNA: TGTGCCAGCTCTCCGCGGGGTAATGGAAACACCATATATTTT; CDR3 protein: CASSPRGNGNTIYF
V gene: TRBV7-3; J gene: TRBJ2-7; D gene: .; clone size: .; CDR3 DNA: TGTGCCAGCAGCCCTACCAGCGACTCCTACGAGCAGTACTTC; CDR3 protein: CASSPTSDSYEQYF
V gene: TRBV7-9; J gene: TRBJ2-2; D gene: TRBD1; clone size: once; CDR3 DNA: TGTGCCGGTCCCACCCACAGGGGCACCGGGGAGCTGTTTTTT; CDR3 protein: CAGPTHRGTGELFF
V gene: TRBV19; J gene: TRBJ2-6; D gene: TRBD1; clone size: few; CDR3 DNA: TGTGCCAGTAGTATCTCCCCGGGACAGGGACTCCCTAGGGTTGGGGCCAACGTCCTGACTTTC; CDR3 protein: CASSISPGQGLPRVGANVLTF
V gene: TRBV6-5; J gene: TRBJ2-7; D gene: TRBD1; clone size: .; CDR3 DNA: TGTGCCAGCAGTAATTACAGGGGCTCCTACGAGCAGTACTTC; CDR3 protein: CASSNYRGSYEQYF
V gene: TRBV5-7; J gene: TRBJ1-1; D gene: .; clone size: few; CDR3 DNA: TGTGCCAGCAGTCCGGGGGATGTGAAAGAAACTGAAGCTTTCTTT; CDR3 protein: CASSPGDVKETEAFF
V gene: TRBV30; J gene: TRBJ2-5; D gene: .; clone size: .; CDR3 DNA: TGTGCCTGGAGTGCCTCCACTGGGGCTGGGCAGTACTTC; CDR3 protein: CAWSASTGAGQYF
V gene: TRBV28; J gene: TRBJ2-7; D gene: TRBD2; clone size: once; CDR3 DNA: TGTGCCAGCAGTGCCTCGACGGGGGGGCCTTACGAGCAGTACTTC; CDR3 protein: CASSASTGGPYEQYF
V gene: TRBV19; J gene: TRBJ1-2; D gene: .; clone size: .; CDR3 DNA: TGTGCCAGTAGTATGGCCCAGGGAACCTGGCTGGGCTACACCTTC; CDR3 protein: CASSMAQGTWLGYTF
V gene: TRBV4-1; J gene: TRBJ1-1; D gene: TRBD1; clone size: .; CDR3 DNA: TGCGCCAGCAGCCAAGAAACTTTGAGGGGGCGAGCGGCTTTCTTT; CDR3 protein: CASSQETLRGRAAFF
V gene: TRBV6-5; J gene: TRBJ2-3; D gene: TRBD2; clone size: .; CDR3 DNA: TGTGCCAGCAGTTACTCGGCGGGAGTAATCACAGATACGCAGTATTTT; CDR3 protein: CASSYSAGVITDTQYF
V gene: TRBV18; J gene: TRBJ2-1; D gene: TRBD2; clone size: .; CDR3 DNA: TGTGCCAGCTCCCAAGGGAGCGGGGCATTCAATGAGCAGTTCTTC; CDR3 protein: CASSQGSGAFNEQFF
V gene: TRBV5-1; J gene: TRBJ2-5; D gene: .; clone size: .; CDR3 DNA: TGCGCCAGCAGCTTGGCGGGGTCAGGAGAGACCCAGTACTTC; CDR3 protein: CASSLAGSGETQYF
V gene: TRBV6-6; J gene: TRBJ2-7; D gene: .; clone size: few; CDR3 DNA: TGTGCCAGCAGTTATAGGGACACCTACGAGCAGTACTTC; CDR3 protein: CASSYRDTYEQYF
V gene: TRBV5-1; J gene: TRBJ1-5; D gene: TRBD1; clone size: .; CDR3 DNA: TGTGCCAGCGGCTATGGGACAGGGAATCAGCCCCAGCATTTT; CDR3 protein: CASGYGTGNQPQHF
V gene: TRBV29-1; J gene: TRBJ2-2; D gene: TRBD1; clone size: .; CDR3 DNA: TGCAGCGTGGCACAGGGGGCGAGCACCGGGGAGCTGTTTTTT; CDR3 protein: CSVAQGASTGELFF
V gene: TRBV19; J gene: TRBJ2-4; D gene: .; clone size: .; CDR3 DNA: TGTGCCAGTAGTACCGGGACAAATTTAGCCAAAAACATTCAGTACTTC; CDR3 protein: CASSTGTNLAKNIQYF
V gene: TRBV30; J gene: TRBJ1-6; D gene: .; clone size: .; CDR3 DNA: TGTGCTCTAGGTCGCACTCCACCCCTCCACTTT; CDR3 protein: CALGRTPPLHF